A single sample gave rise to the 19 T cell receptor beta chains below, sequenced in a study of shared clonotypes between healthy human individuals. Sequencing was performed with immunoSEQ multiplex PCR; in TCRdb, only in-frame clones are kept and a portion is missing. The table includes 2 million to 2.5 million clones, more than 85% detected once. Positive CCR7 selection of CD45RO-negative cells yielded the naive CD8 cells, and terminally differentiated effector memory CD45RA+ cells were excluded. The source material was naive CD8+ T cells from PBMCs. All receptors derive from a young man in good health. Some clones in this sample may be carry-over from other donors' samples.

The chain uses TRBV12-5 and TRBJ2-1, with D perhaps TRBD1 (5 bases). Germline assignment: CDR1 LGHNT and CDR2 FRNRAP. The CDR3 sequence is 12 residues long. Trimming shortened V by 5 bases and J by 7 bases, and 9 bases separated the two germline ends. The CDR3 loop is CASGIGVNEQFF. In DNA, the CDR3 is TGTGCTAGTGGTATAGGGGTAAATGAGCAGTTCTTC.

The CDR3 protein is CASSLVSGSPLNQPQHF. The DNA for the CDR3 is TGTGCCAGCAGCTTAGTTTCAGGGTCCCCTCTCAATCAGCCCCAGCATTTT. The chain carries TRBV7-9 and TRBJ1-5; D is possibly TRBD1 (5 bases). This CDR3 contains 17 residues. Germline CDR1 reads SEHNR; CDR2 reads FQNEAQ (reference sequence). Trimming removed 1 base from V and 3 bases from J, with 16 bases in between.

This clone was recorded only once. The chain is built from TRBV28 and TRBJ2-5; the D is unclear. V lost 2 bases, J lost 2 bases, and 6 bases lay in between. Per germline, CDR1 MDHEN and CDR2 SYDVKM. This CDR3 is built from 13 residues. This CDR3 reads CASSLPEQETQYF. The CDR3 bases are TGTGCCAGCAGTTTACCGGAACAAGAGACCCAGTACTTC.

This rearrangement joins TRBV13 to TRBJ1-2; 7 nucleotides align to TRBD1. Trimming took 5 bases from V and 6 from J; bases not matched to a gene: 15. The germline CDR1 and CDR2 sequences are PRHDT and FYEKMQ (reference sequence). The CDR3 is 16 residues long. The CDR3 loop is CASSPRGVEGANGYTF. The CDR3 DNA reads TGTGCCAGCAGCCCACGGGGGGTAGAGGGGGCGAATGGCTACACCTTC.

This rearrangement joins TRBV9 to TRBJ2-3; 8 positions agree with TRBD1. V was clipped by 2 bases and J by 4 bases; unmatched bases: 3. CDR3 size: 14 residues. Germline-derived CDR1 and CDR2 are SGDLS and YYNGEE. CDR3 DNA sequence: TGTGCCAGCAGCGTGCAGGGGGCAGCAGATACGCAGTATTTT. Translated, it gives CASSVQGAADTQYF.

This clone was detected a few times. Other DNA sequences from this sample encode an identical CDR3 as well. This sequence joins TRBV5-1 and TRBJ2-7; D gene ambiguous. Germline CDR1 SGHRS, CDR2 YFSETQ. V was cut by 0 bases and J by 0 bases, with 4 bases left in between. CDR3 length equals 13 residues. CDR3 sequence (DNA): TGCGCCAGCAGCTTGGGGATCTCCTACGAGCAGTACTTC. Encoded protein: CASSLGISYEQYF.

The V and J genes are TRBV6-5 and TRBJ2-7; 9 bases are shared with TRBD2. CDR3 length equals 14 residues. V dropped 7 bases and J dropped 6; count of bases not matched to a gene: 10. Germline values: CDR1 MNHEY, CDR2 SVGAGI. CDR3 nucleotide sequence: TGTGCCAGCACCCCCGATAGCGGGAGTATCGAGCAGTACTTC. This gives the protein CASTPDSGSIEQYF.

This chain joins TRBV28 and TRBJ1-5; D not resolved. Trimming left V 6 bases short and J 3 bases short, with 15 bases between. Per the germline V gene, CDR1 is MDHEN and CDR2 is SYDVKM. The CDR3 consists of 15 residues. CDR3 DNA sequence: TGTGCCAGCAGGGTCCGCGGGCAGACCAATCAGCCCCAGCATTTT. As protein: CASRVRGQTNQPQHF.

CDR3 DNA sequence: TGTGCCAGCAGCGTAGTGCAGAGTAGCACTGAAGCTTTCTTT. This gives the protein CASSVVQSSTEAFF. The gene calls are TRBV9 and TRBJ1-1; D not resolved. The V end lost 0 bases, the J end lost 4 bases, and 10 bases lay between the germline ends. Germline V gives CDR1 SGDLS, CDR2 YYNGEE. The CDR3 contains 14 residues.

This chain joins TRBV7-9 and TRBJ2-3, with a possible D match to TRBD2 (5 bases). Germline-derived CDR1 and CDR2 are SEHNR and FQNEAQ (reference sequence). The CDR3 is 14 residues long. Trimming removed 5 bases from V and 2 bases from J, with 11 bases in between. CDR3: CASSPEGSTDTQYF. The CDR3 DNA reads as TGTGCCAGCAGCCCAGAGGGCTCCACAGATACGCAGTATTTT.

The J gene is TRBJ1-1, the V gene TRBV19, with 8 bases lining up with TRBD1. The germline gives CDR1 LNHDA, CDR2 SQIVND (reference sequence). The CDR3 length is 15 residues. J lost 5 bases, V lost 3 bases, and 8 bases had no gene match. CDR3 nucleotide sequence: TGTGCCAGTAGTATCTCCAGGGGGCTAAGGACTGAAGCTTTCTTT. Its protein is CASSISRGLRTEAFF. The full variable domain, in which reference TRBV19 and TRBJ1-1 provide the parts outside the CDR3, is DGGITQSPKYLFRKEGQNVTLSCEQNLNHDAMYWYRQDPGQGLRLIYYSQIVNDFQKGDIAEGYSVSREKKESFPLTVTSAQKNPTAFYLCASSISRGLRTEAFFGQGTRLTVV.

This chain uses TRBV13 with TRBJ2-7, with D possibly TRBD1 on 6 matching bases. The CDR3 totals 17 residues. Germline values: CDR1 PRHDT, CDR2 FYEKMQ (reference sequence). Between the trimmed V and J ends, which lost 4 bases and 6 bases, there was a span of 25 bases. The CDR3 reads CASSSEAGATRPGEQYF. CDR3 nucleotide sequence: TGTGCCAGCAGCTCAGAAGCAGGGGCGACCCGGCCAGGCGAGCAGTACTTC.

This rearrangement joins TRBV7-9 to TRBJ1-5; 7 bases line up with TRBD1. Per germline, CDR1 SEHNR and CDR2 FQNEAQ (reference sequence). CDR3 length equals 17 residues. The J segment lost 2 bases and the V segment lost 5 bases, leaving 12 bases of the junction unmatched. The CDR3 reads CASSLRGGGGGNQPQHF. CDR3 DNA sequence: TGTGCCAGCAGCCTAAGGGGAGGGGGCGGCGGCAATCAGCCCCAGCATTTT.

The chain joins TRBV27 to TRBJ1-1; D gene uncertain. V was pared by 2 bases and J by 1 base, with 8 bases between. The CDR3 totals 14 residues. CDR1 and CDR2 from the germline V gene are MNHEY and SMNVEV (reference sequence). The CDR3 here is CASSLLDQNTEAFF. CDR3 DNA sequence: TGTGCCAGCAGTTTACTTGACCAGAACACTGAAGCTTTCTTT.

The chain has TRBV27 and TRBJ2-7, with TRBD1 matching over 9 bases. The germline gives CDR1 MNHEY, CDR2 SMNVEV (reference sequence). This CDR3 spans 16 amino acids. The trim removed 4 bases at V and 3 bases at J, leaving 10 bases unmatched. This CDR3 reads CASSYGTGTGIYEQYF. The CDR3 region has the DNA TGTGCCAGCAGTTATGGGACCGGGACAGGGATCTACGAGCAGTACTTC.

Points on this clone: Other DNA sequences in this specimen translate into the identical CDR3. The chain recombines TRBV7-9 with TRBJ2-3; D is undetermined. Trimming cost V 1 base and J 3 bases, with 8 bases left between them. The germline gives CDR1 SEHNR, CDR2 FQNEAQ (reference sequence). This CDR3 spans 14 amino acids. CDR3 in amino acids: CASSLVGTTDTQYF. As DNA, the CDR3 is TGTGCCAGCAGCTTAGTCGGCACGACAGATACGCAGTATTTT.

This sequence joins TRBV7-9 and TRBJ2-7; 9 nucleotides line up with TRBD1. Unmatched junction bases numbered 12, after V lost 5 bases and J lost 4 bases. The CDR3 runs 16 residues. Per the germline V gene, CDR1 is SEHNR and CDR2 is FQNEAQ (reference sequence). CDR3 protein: CASSETGQGERYEQYF. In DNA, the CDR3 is TGTGCCAGCAGCGAGACGGGACAGGGCGAGAGGTACGAGCAGTACTTC.

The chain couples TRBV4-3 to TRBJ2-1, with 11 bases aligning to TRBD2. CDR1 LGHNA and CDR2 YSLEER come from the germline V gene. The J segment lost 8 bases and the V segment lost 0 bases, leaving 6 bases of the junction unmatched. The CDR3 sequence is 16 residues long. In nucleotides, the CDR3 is TGCGCCAGCAGCCAAGATTGGCTAGCGGGAGGTCATGAGCAGTTCTTC. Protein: CASSQDWLAGGHEQFF.

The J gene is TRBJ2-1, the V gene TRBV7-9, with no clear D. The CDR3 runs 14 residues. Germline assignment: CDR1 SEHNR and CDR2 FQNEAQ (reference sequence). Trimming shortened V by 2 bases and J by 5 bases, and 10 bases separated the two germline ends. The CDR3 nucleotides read TGTGCCAGCAGCTTATACAACAGTAACAATGAGCAGTTCTTC. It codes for CASSLYNSNNEQFF.